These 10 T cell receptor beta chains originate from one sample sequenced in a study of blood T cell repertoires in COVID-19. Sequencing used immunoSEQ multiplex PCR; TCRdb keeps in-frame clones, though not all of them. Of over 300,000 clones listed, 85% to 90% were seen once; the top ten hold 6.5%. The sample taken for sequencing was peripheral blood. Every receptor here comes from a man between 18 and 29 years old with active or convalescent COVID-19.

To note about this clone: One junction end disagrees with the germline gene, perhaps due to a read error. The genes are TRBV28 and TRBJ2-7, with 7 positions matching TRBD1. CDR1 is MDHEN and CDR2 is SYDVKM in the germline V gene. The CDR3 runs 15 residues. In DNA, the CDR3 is TGTGCCAGCAGTTTGGCCACTTCCCACAGGGGACATCATGACTTC. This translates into CASSLATSHRGHHDF.

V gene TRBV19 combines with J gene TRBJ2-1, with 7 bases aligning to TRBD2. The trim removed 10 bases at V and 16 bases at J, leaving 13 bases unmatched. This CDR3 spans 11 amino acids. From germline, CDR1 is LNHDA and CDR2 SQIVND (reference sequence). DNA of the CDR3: TGTGCCACAAAGGGAGGGGTAGACTTCTTCTTC. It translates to CATKGGVDFFF.

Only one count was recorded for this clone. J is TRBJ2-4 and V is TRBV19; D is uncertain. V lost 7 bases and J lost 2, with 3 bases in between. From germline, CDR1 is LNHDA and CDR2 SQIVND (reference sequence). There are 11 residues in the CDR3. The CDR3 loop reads CASTSKNIQYF. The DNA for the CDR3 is TGTGCCAGTACCTCCAAAAACATTCAGTACTTC.

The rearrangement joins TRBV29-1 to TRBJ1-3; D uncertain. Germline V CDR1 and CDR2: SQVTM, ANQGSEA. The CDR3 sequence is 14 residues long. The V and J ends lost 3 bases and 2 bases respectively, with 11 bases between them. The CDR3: CSVEAGFAGNTIYF. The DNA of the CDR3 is TGCAGCGTTGAGGCAGGCTTTGCTGGAAACACCATATATTTT.

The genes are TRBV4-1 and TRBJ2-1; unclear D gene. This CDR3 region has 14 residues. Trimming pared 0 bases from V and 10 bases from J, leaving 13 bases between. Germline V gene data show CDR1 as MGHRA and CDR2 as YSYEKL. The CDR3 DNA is TGCGCCAGCAGCCAAGATAGTGTCCCCGGGGAGCAGTTCTTC. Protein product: CASSQDSVPGEQFF.

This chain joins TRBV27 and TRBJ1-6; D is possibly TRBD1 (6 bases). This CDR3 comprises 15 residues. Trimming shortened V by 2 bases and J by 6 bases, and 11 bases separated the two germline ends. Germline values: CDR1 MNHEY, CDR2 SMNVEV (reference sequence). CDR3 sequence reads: CASSLGTRTNSPLHF. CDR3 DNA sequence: TGTGCCAGCAGTTTAGGGACAAGGACTAATTCACCCCTCCACTTT.

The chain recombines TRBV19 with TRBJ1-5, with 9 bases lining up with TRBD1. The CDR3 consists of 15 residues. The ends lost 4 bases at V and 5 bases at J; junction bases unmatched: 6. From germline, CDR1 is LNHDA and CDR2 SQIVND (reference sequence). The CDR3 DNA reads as TGTGCCAGTAGTACCGGACAGGGGCCCCATCAGCCCCAGCATTTT. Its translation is CASSTGQGPHQPQHF.

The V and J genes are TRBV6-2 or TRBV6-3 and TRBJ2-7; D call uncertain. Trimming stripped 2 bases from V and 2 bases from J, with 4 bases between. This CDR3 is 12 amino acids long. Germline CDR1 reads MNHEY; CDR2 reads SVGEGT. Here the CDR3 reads CASSYVTYEQYF. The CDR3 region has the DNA TGTGCCAGCAGTTACGTTACCTACGAGCAGTACTTC.

The CDR3 DNA reads TGTGCCAGCAGTTACCAGGATCTTTCGAACACTGAAGCTTTCTTT. It specifies CASSYQDLSNTEAFF. The chain is built from TRBV6-6 and TRBJ1-1; D is unclear. From germline, CDR1 is MNHNY and CDR2 SVGAGI (reference sequence). The V and J ends lost 2 bases and 1 base respectively, with 11 bases between them. The CDR3 runs to 15 residues.

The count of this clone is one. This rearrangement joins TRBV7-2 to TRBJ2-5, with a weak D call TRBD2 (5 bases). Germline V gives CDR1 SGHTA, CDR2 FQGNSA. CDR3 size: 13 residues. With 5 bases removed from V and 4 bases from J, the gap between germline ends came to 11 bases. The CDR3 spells CASSQVRGETQYF. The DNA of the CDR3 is TGTGCCAGCAGCCAGGTACGGGGAGAGACCCAGTACTTC.